These 8 T cell receptor beta chains were sequenced from one sample in a study of T-cell reconstitution after alpha-beta-depleted transplantation in children. Unique molecular identifiers were used in preparing the TCRbeta library. Using its own MiXCR run on the PCR reads, TCRdb lists one record per CDR3 protein. The sample lists 200,000 to 300,000 distinct CDR3 sequences, under 30% occurring once. The specimen comprised PBMCs, sampled before TCRalphabeta/CD19-depleted stem cell transplant. Every receptor here comes from a girl aged 2 to 9 with Fanconi anemia, due to receive a stem cell transplant.

This sequence joins TRBV6-1 and TRBJ1-3; D unclear. Trimming pared 8 bases from V and 2 bases from J, leaving 16 bases between. CDR3 length: 15 residues. The germline V gene has CDR1 MNHNS and CDR2 SASEGT. The CDR3 here is CASSSQTKTGNTIYF. CDR3 DNA: TGTGCCAGCTCGAGTCAGACCAAAACTGGAAACACCATATATTTT.

In its sample, this clonotype was seen a few times. The chain employs TRBV9 and TRBJ2-1, with TRBD2 matching 12 bases. Germline V gene lookup returns CDR1 SGDLS and CDR2 YYNGEE. V dropped 0 bases and J dropped 9; count of bases not matched to a gene: 7. The CDR3 spans 16 residues. The CDR3 loop is CASSVGSTSGRSEQFF. The CDR3 DNA is TGTGCCAGCAGCGTAGGGTCGACTAGCGGGAGATCTGAGCAGTTCTTC.

This clonotype was observed many times. The CDR3 protein is CSARDREGRWDQPQHF. The CDR3 DNA sequence: TGCAGTGCTAGAGATCGTGAGGGGCGCTGGGATCAGCCCCAGCATTTT. The chain joins TRBV20-1 to TRBJ1-5; the D gene is possibly TRBD1 (5 bases). Germline V gives CDR1 DFQATT, CDR2 SNEGSKA (reference sequence). The CDR3 totals 16 residues. V was clipped by 0 bases and J by 5 bases, with 17 bases between them.

This clonotype turned up a few times. V is TRBV29-1 and J is TRBJ2-5, with a weak D call TRBD2 (6 bases). The CDR3 is 16 residues long. Germline V gene sequence: CDR1 SQVTM, CDR2 ANQGSEA. V lost 1 base to trimming and J lost 6 bases, with 21 bases between them. CDR3 DNA sequence: TGCAGCGTTGAAGGATGGGGCGGCGGGATTGCGAAGACCCAGTACTTC. It encodes CSVEGWGGGIAKTQYF.

This clonotype was recorded a few times. The chain recombines TRBV3-1 with TRBJ2-5; 8 nucleotides align to TRBD1. The CDR3 loop spans 15 amino acids. CDR1 LGHDT and CDR2 YNNKEL come from the germline V gene (reference sequence). The ends lost 3 bases at V and 3 bases at J; junction bases unmatched: 6. The DNA for the CDR3 is TGTGCCAGCAGCCACCTGGACAGGGTAGAAGAGACCCAGTACTTC. Its translation: CASSHLDRVEETQYF.

The chain is built from TRBV20-1 and TRBJ2-3, with D possibly TRBD2 on 6 matching bases. Trimming shortened V by 3 bases and J by 10 bases, and 23 bases separated the two germline ends. The CDR3 has 15 residues. Germline V lookup: CDR1 DFQATT, CDR2 SNEGSKA (reference sequence). The CDR3 sequence: CSASTPGVDGGAQYF. CDR3 nucleotides: TGCAGTGCTAGTACCCCCGGGGTTGATGGAGGGGCGCAGTATTTT.

The rearrangement joins TRBV2 to TRBJ2-3, with unresolved D. CDR1 SNHLY and CDR2 FYNNEI come from the germline V gene. The germline V and J ends were trimmed by 6 bases and 2 bases, with 6 bases remaining between them. CDR3 length: 12 amino acids. The CDR3 sequence: CASRDDTDTQYF. CDR3 DNA: TGTGCCAGCAGGGATGACACAGATACGCAGTATTTT.

This clonotype was picked up many times. V usage is TRBV10-3 and J usage is TRBJ1-2, with D perhaps matching TRBD1 (5 bases). Germline CDR1 reads ENHRY; CDR2 reads SYGVKD. The V gene lost 3 bases and the J gene lost 4 bases, with 18 bases spanning the gap. The CDR3 runs to 16 residues. CDR3 nucleotides: TGTGCCATCAGTGACCCTGGGGCTAGCTCAAGCTATGGCTACACCTTC. Its translation is CAISDPGASSSYGYTF.